The 28 T cell receptor beta chains below were found in one sample sequenced in a study of CD8 T cells in Susac syndrome. Random hexamers were used to reverse transcribe the RNA input (roughly 0.5 to 1 ug). TCRdb fed the immunoSEQ multiplex PCR reads into MiXCR, producing one record per CDR3 protein. Among about 160,000 distinct CDR3 sequences, just over 90% were seen once, and the ten largest hold just over 0.13%. Sample: CD4+ T cells from PBMCs. The receptors stem from a human donor in good health.

The gene calls are TRBV21-1 and TRBJ2-7; TRBD1 is the table's D call and was not checked against the DNA. TRBV21-1 is listed as a pseudogene. CDR3 length: 15 amino acids. CDR3 nucleotide sequence: TGTGCCAGCAGCAAAGTGAGACAGGGCGTCTACGAGCAGTACTTC. Amino acids: CASSKVRQGVYEQYF.

The genes are TRBV29-1 and TRBJ2-1; 7 bases fit TRBD2. Germline-derived CDR1 and CDR2 are SQVTM and ANQGSEA. V lost 4 bases, J lost 6 bases, and 6 bases stayed unmatched. This CDR3 region has 13 residues. CDR3 coding DNA: TGCAGCGTTGGGACTAGATCGGGCAATGAGCAGTTCTTC. This codes for CSVGTRSGNEQFF.

The chain recombines TRBV12-3 or TRBV12-4 with TRBJ1-2; 8 bases fit TRBD1. The junction had 15 bases not matched to a gene; V was cut back by 8 bases and J by 4 bases. The CDR3 spans 16 residues. CDR3 residues: CASQGSRDRLLYGYTF. The DNA of the CDR3 is TGTGCCAGCCAGGGGAGTAGGGACAGGCTGCTCTATGGCTACACCTTC.

The chain has TRBV6-2 or TRBV6-3 and TRBJ1-1, with D hard to call. The CDR3 runs to 13 residues. CDR1 is MNHEY, CDR2 SVGEGT, per germline. The V end was cut by 5 bases, the J end by 4 bases, with 11 bases between. CDR3: CASSHPIVTEAFF. The DNA for the CDR3 is TGTGCCAGCAGTCACCCCATTGTCACTGAAGCTTTCTTT.

The chain uses TRBV29-1 and TRBJ1-4; TRBD1 agrees at 7 bases. Germline CDR1 and CDR2: SQVTM and ANQGSEA. V trimming: 7 bases; J trimming: 7 bases; junction bases outside the gene matches: 6. The CDR3 has 12 amino acids. This CDR3 reads CSASGGGEKLFF. The CDR3 DNA reads TGCAGCGCCTCAGGGGGGGGTGAAAAACTGTTTTTT. The full variable domain, its missing parts supplied by reference TRBV29-1 and TRBJ1-4, is SAVISQKPSRDICQRGTSLTIQCQVDSQVTMMFWYRQQPGQSLTLIATANQGSEATYESGFVIDKFPISRPNLTFSTLTVSNMSPEDSSIYLCSASGGGEKLFFGSGTQLSVL.

The J gene is TRBJ2-6, the V gene TRBV18; 14 bases fit TRBD2. V trimming: 2 bases; J trimming: 0 bases; junction bases outside the gene matches: 9. This CDR3 spans 21 amino acids. The germline V gene encodes CDR1 KGHSH and CDR2 LQKENI. This chain's CDR3 is CASSPSGLAGGVSSGANVLTF. In nucleotides, the CDR3 is TGTGCCAGCTCACCATCCGGACTAGCGGGGGGCGTGAGCTCTGGGGCCAACGTCCTGACTTTC.

The gene calls are TRBV20-1 and TRBJ1-1; D possibly corresponds to TRBD1 (6 bases). V lost 0 bases, J lost 5 bases, and 22 bases lay in between. Germline assignment: CDR1 DFQATT and CDR2 SNEGSKA (reference sequence). This CDR3 region has 17 residues. The CDR3 sequence is CSARESGGGSETTEAFF. The DNA for the CDR3 is TGCAGTGCTAGAGAGAGCGGGGGGGGCTCGGAGACGACTGAAGCTTTCTTT.

This sequence joins TRBV6-5 and TRBJ1-4, with D hard to call. The germline gives CDR1 MNHEY, CDR2 SVGAGI. V was pared by 0 bases and J by 8 bases, with 16 bases between. This CDR3 has 16 amino acids. The CDR3 here is CASSYSEAVSAEKLFF. The CDR3 coding sequence is TGTGCCAGCAGTTACTCGGAGGCGGTTTCTGCGGAAAAACTGTTTTTT.

This clonotype was counted a few times. The chain carries TRBV29-1 and TRBJ2-7, with a weak D call TRBD1 (6 bases). CDR3 length: 12 residues. In germline, CDR1 is SQVTM, CDR2 ANQGSEA. Trimming pared 4 bases from V and 3 bases from J, leaving 10 bases between. The CDR3 protein is CSVAGDLYEQYF. CDR3 bases: TGCAGCGTTGCAGGGGATCTCTACGAGCAGTACTTC.

The chain couples TRBV7-2 to TRBJ2-5; 8 nucleotides match TRBD1. V lost 5 bases and J lost 5; bases outside the gene matches: 10. Germline values: CDR1 SGHTA, CDR2 FQGNSA. This CDR3 spans 15 amino acids. CDR3 region: CASSIQGADWETQYF. CDR3 DNA sequence: TGTGCCAGCAGCATCCAGGGGGCCGATTGGGAGACCCAGTACTTC.

This clonotype was counted a single time. The chain combines TRBV28 with TRBJ1-6; 8 positions agree with TRBD1. The CDR3 has 15 residues. The V segment lost 7 bases and the J segment 6 bases; nucleotides outside the gene matches: 8. Per the germline V gene, CDR1 is MDHEN and CDR2 is SYDVKM. Here the CDR3 DNA reads TGTGCCAGCAAAAAAACCGGACAGGGTAATTCACCCCTCCACTTT. Its protein is CASKKTGQGNSPLHF.

This clonotype appeared once. This sequence joins TRBV24-1 and TRBJ1-4; unclear D gene. V was trimmed by 4 bases and J by 6 bases, leaving 20 bases between them. This CDR3 has 17 amino acids. Germline assignment: CDR1 KGHDR and CDR2 SFDVKD. The CDR3 protein is CATSEGPGKTSDEKLFF. The CDR3 bases are TGTGCCACCAGTGAAGGTCCCGGGAAGACCTCAGATGAAAAACTGTTTTTT.

The chain combines TRBV11-2 with TRBJ1-1; D ambiguous. The CDR3 sequence is 14 residues long. CDR1 and CDR2 (germline): SGHAT, FQNNGV. With 2 bases removed from V and 2 bases from J, the gap between germline ends came to 9 bases. The CDR3 DNA reads TGTGCCAGCAGCTTATTATCAGTTAACACTGAAGCTTTCTTT. Its protein product is CASSLLSVNTEAFF.

The CDR3 DNA is TGCGCCAGCAGCCAAGCCGGGACAGTTAACTATGGCTACACCTTC. Protein sequence: CASSQAGTVNYGYTF. The chain combines TRBV4-1 with TRBJ1-2; 7 positions match TRBD1. This CDR3 is built from 15 residues. The V and J ends lost 1 base and 1 base, in that order; junction bases with no gene match: 3. In germline, CDR1 is MGHRA, CDR2 YSYEKL.

The V call is TRBV3-1, the J call TRBJ2-1; the D gene could be TRBD1 or TRBD2 (5 bases each). The germline V gene has CDR1 LGHDT and CDR2 YNNKEL (reference sequence). The CDR3 covers 13 residues. The V gene lost 1 base and the J gene lost 9 bases, with 10 bases spanning the gap. The CDR3 bases are TGTGCCAGCAGCCAAGGCCGGGGCAGTGAGCAGTTCTTC. Protein sequence: CASSQGRGSEQFF.

Only one count was recorded for this clonotype. The rearrangement links TRBV3-1 to TRBJ1-2; TRBD1 aligns across 7 bases. Germline V gene sequence: CDR1 LGHDT, CDR2 YNNKEL (reference sequence). V gave up 2 bases and J gave up 2 bases; unmatched junction bases: 2. The CDR3 sequence is 14 residues long. CDR3 in amino acids: CASSQSDRNYGYTF. The CDR3, as DNA: TGTGCCAGCAGCCAATCGGACAGGAACTATGGCTACACCTTC.

The rearrangement joins TRBV18 to TRBJ1-2; D is ambiguous. Germline loops: CDR1 KGHSH, CDR2 LQKENI. With 2 bases removed from V and 3 bases from J, the gap between germline ends came to 7 bases. This CDR3 is 13 amino acids long. CDR3 protein: CASSPEGDYGYTF. Written as DNA, the CDR3 is TGTGCCAGCTCACCAGAGGGCGACTATGGCTACACCTTC.

This chain joins TRBV29-1 and TRBJ1-5; TRBD1 matches 8 bases. This CDR3 has 13 amino acids. After removal of 1 base from V and 4 bases from J, the junction contained 0 bases not matched to a gene. The germline CDR1 and CDR2 sequences are SQVTM and ANQGSEA. The CDR3 reads CSVEGTGNQPQHF. The CDR3 DNA reads as TGCAGCGTTGAAGGGACAGGGAATCAGCCCCAGCATTTT.

This rearrangement joins TRBV7-9 to TRBJ2-3, with TRBD2 matching 8 bases. The J segment lost 0 bases and the V segment lost 5 bases, leaving 10 bases of the junction unmatched. CDR1 and CDR2 from the germline V gene are SEHNR and FQNEAQ (reference sequence). This CDR3 is 17 amino acids long. The CDR3 nucleotides are TGTGCCAGCAGCCCTCGGAATAGCGGGGATAGCACAGATACGCAGTATTTT. It specifies CASSPRNSGDSTDTQYF.

V gene TRBV2 combines with J gene TRBJ2-2, with D tentatively TRBD2 (7 bases). Looked up from germline, CDR1 is SNHLY and CDR2 is FYNNEI. V lost 7 bases to trimming and J lost 3 bases, with 12 bases between them. The CDR3 has 14 amino acids. For the CDR3, the DNA is TGTGCCAGCACGAGGGGGAGGGACACCGGGGAGCTGTTTTTT. It translates to CASTRGRDTGELFF. The full variable domain, rest sourced from reference TRBV2 and TRBJ2-2, is EPEVTQTPSHQVTQMGQEVILRCVPISNHLYFYWYRQILGQKVEFLVSFYNNEISEKSEIFDDQFSVERPDGSNFTLKIRSTKLEDSAMYFCASTRGRDTGELFFGEGSRLTVL.

The V gene is TRBV19, the J gene TRBJ1-5; the match to TRBD1 covers 8 bases. Germline-derived CDR1 and CDR2 are LNHDA and SQIVND (reference sequence). This CDR3 region has 16 residues. Unmatched junction bases numbered 7, after V lost 5 bases and J lost 1 base. CDR3 sequence: CASSLLQGDSNQPQHF. The CDR3 DNA follows: TGTGCCAGTAGTTTACTACAGGGGGACAGCAATCAGCCCCAGCATTTT.

The rearrangement joins TRBV5-1 to TRBJ2-7; D possibly corresponds to TRBD2 (6 bases). There are 15 residues in the CDR3. V was cut by 0 bases and J by 5 bases, with 15 bases left in between. Germline values: CDR1 SGHRS, CDR2 YFSETQ. CDR3 in amino acids: CASSLGGNSGDEQYF. CDR3 sequence (DNA): TGCGCCAGCAGCTTGGGCGGGAACTCAGGCGACGAGCAGTACTTC.

In its sample, this clonotype was seen a few times. V and J are TRBV7-2 and TRBJ2-7, with D uncertain. Germline V gene lookup returns CDR1 SGHTA and CDR2 FQGNSA. The V gene lost 6 bases and the J gene lost 0 bases, with 3 bases spanning the gap. The CDR3 spans 11 residues. The CDR3 nucleotides read TGTGCCAGCAGTTTCTCCTACGAGCAGTACTTC. Encoded protein: CASSFSYEQYF.

The V gene is TRBV29-1, the J gene TRBJ1-1; possible D gene TRBD1, 6 bases. Germline CDR1 reads SQVTM; CDR2 reads ANQGSEA. The CDR3 has 14 amino acids. With 6 bases removed from V and 4 bases from J, the gap between germline ends came to 18 bases. The CDR3 protein is CSVLRQVRATEAFF. The CDR3 DNA reads as TGCAGCGTCCTTAGACAGGTGCGGGCCACTGAAGCTTTCTTT.

The J gene is TRBJ1-1, the V gene TRBV3-1, with D possibly being TRBD1 (6 bases). Trimming took 2 bases from V and 0 from J, leaving 10 bases between them. Per the germline V gene, CDR1 is LGHDT and CDR2 is YNNKEL (reference sequence). CDR3 length: 15 residues. The CDR3 DNA sequence: TGTGCCAGCAGCCAAACCGGGACACTGAACACTGAAGCTTTCTTT. Translating gives CASSQTGTLNTEAFF.

The genes are TRBV29-1 and TRBJ2-1, with 12 bases identical to TRBD2. The germline CDR1 and CDR2 sequences are SQVTM and ANQGSEA. V lost 7 bases to trimming and J lost 8 bases; unmatched junction nucleotides: 6. CDR3 length: 13 amino acids. CDR3: CSALAGGRDEQFF. The CDR3 nucleotides read TGCAGCGCCCTAGCGGGGGGGCGCGATGAGCAGTTCTTC.

This clonotype was seen only once. The chain is built from TRBV9 and TRBJ1-4; D gene unclear. Germline V gene data show CDR1 as SGDLS and CDR2 as YYNGEE. The V gene lost 4 bases and the J gene lost 0 bases, with 10 bases spanning the gap. The CDR3 runs to 15 residues. The CDR3 sequence: CASSPRLATNEKLFF. In DNA form, the CDR3 reads TGTGCCAGCAGCCCTCGACTGGCAACTAATGAAAAACTGTTTTTT.

The chain employs TRBV5-1 and TRBJ2-2; D is undetermined. Between the trimmed V and J ends, which lost 0 bases and 2 bases, there was a span of 5 bases. The CDR3 extends over 14 amino acids. Germline CDR1 and CDR2: SGHRS and YFSETQ. CDR3 loop: CASSLVPNTGELFF. The CDR3 DNA follows: TGCGCCAGCAGCTTGGTCCCTAACACCGGGGAGCTGTTTTTT.